These T cell receptor beta chains were read from a single sample in a study of T cell responses to AZD1222 COVID-19 vaccine. Only in-frame clones appear in the TCRdb table, and some are missing; sequencing was by immunoSEQ multiplex PCR. The repertoire includes roughly 150,000 clones, approximately 88% of them detected once, and around 1% sits in the top ten. The sequencing used peripheral blood, collected 28 days after the second AZD1222 dose. The receptors shown here come from an adult who received the AZD1222 COVID-19 vaccine. The CDR3 runs from the conserved cysteine through the conserved F or W. A D gene is named only where the DNA matches it firmly. For some rows the clone size is stated as once, few or many, or as a class when expanded; others skip it.

CDR3 protein	CDR3 DNA	J gene	D gene	V gene	clone size
CASSIDLVGDQYF	TGTGCCAGTAGTATAGATCTTGTAGGGGATCAGTACTTC	TRBJ2-4	-	TRBV19	-
CASSPLQGQMNTEAFF	TGTGCCAGCTCACCACTGCAGGGACAGATGAACACTGAAGCTTTCTTT	TRBJ1-1	TRBD1	TRBV18	-
CASSLRQGAREQFF	TGCGCCAGCAGTTTACGACAGGGGGCACGGGAGCAGTTCTTC	TRBJ2-1	TRBD1	TRBV5-1	-
CASSVNVGNTIYF	TGTGCCAGCAGCGTGAACGTTGGAAACACCATATATTTT	TRBJ1-3	-	TRBV13	-
CASSPGTPGATQYF	TGTGCCAGCAGCCCCGGGACTCCAGGGGCGACCCAGTACTTC	TRBJ2-5	-	TRBV7-7	-
CASSQEKTVITDTQYF	TGCGCCAGCAGCCAGGAGAAGACAGTAATCACAGATACGCAGTATTTT	TRBJ2-3	-	TRBV4-1	-
CSVTRDNSGNTIYF	TGCAGCGTTACTCGGGACAACTCTGGAAACACCATATATTTT	TRBJ1-3	-	TRBV29-1	-
CASSPQGHYEQYF	TGTGCCAGCAGTCCCCAGGGACACTACGAGCAGTACTTC	TRBJ2-7	-	TRBV27	-
CASSFRTAEKLFF	TGTGCCAGCAGTTTTCGGACAGCGGAAAAACTGTTTTTT	TRBJ1-4	-	TRBV27	once
CATGNLNTEAFF	TGCGCCACCGGTAACCTGAACACTGAAGCTTTCTTT	TRBJ1-1	-	TRBV4-3	-
CASSRGKGQGNEKLFF	TGTGCCAGCAGCCGCGGGAAGGGACAGGGGAATGAAAAACTGTTTTTT	TRBJ1-4	TRBD1	TRBV4-2	-
CASSLENQPQHF	TGTGCCAGCAGCTTAGAGAATCAGCCCCAGCATTTT	TRBJ1-5	-	TRBV7-2	-
CASSKEGTWDEQFF	TGCGCCAGCAGCAAAGAAGGGACCTGGGATGAGCAGTTCTTC	TRBJ2-1	-	TRBV4-1	-
CASTMGLADYNEQFF	TGTGCCAGTACCATGGGACTAGCGGACTACAATGAGCAGTTCTTC	TRBJ2-1	TRBD2	TRBV19	-
CASSDQGARNREAFF	TGTGCCAGCAGTGACCAGGGGGCCAGAAATCGTGAAGCTTTCTTT	TRBJ1-1	TRBD1	TRBV6-1	-
CAISDRGLGALHF	TGTGCCATCAGTGACAGGGGGCTTGGGGCCCTCCACTTT	TRBJ1-6	TRBD1	TRBV10-3	-
CASSLGTGTSPGELFF	TGTGCCAGCAGCTTGGGGACGGGTACTTCTCCCGGGGAGCTGTTTTTT	TRBJ2-2	-	TRBV5-4	-
CASSGTVRPYEQYF	TGTGCCAGCAGCGGGACCGTCCGACCCTACGAGCAGTACTTC	TRBJ2-7	-	TRBV7-8	-
CASSSLDRNYGYTF	TGTGCCAGCAGCTCATTGGACAGGAACTATGGCTACACCTTC	TRBJ1-2	TRBD1	TRBV5-6	-
CASSQGWGLADTQYF	TGTGCCAGCAGCCAGGGGTGGGGGCTGGCAGATACGCAGTATTTT	TRBJ2-3	-	TRBV7-2	-
CATDSGYIKNIQYF	TGTGCCACCGACTCCGGGTATATCAAAAACATTCAGTACTTC	TRBJ2-4	-	TRBV7-9	-
CASSENRREGYGYTF	TGTGCCAGCAGTGAAAACCGCCGGGAGGGCTATGGCTACACCTTC	TRBJ1-2	-	TRBV2	-
CASSYGGAIRRDTQYF	TGTGCCAGCAGTTACGGCGGGGCCATACGGAGGGATACGCAGTATTTT	TRBJ2-3	-	TRBV6-2/TRBV6-3	-
CASSLDSSYEQFF	TGTGCCAGCAGTTTGGACTCGAGCTATGAGCAGTTCTTC	TRBJ2-1	-	TRBV12-3/TRBV12-4	-
CASSILPGTAFYGYTF	TGTGCCAGTAGTATTCTACCCGGGACAGCGTTTTATGGCTACACCTTC	TRBJ1-2	TRBD1	TRBV19	-
CATSRVVNYGYTF	TGTGCCACCAGCAGAGTAGTTAACTATGGCTACACCTTC	TRBJ1-2	-	TRBV15	-
CASSSRDRGYEQYF	TGTGCCAGCAGCTCAAGGGACAGAGGTTACGAGCAGTACTTC	TRBJ2-7	TRBD1	TRBV13	-
CASSKSGTVHEKLFF	TGTGCCAGTAGTAAATCCGGGACGGTACATGAAAAACTGTTTTTT	TRBJ1-4	-	TRBV19	-
CASSTSGASINEQFF	TGTGCCAGCAGCACCTCGGGGGCCTCAATTAATGAGCAGTTCTTC	TRBJ2-1	-	TRBV9	-
CASSFTGLDTQYF	TGCGCCAGCAGCTTCACTGGCTTAGATACGCAGTATTTT	TRBJ2-3	-	TRBV5-1	-
CASSPGGADDTQYF	TGTGCCAGCAGTCCCGGGGGAGCGGACGATACGCAGTATTTT	TRBJ2-3	-	TRBV28	-
CASSQAWAGGGFAYEQYF	TGCGCCAGCAGCCAAGCTTGGGCAGGGGGCGGTTTCGCCTACGAGCAGTACTTC	TRBJ2-7	TRBD1	TRBV4-1	-
CSVERRLAQYGYTF	TGCAGCGTTGAAAGGCGATTAGCGCAATATGGCTACACCTTC	TRBJ1-2	-	TRBV29-1	-
CASSSTRAGTGVDTEAFF	TGTGCCAGCAGCTCCACTCGGGCCGGGACAGGGGTTGACACTGAAGCTTTCTTT	TRBJ1-1	TRBD1	TRBV5-4	-
CASGSEENTEAFF	TGTGCCAGCGGATCCGAGGAGAACACTGAAGCTTTCTTT	TRBJ1-1	-	TRBV6-5	-
CASSPPGATEAFF	TGCGCCAGCAGCCCCCCGGGGGCCACTGAAGCTTTCTTT	TRBJ1-1	-	TRBV5-1	-
CASSANNEKLFF	TGCGCCAGCAGCGCCAATAATGAAAAACTGTTTTTT	TRBJ1-4	-	TRBV5-1	-
CASSLRGGRNIQYF	TGTGCCAGCAGCTTGCGGGGTGGTAGAAACATTCAGTACTTC	TRBJ2-4	-	TRBV5-6	-
CASSYSAGPRGPGNTQYF	TGTGCCAGCAGTTACTCGGCCGGCCCGCGGGGGCCGGGGAATACGCAGTATTTT	TRBJ2-3	-	TRBV6-2/TRBV6-3	-
CASSLVTGDLLGLNTEAFF	TGTGCCAGCAGCTTAGTGACAGGCGACCTGCTGGGCCTGAACACTGAAGCTTTCTTT	TRBJ1-1	-	TRBV11-2	-
CASSQDSGMGEQYF	TGCGCCAGCAGCCAAGATTCGGGGATGGGAGAGCAGTACTTC	TRBJ2-7	-	TRBV4-3	-
CASSFLAGGQETQYF	TGTGCCAGCAGCTTCTTAGCGGGGGGGCAGGAGACCCAGTACTTC	TRBJ2-5	TRBD2	TRBV5-8	-
CAISARDTSDAYNEQFF	TGTGCCATCAGTGCAAGGGACACCTCAGACGCGTACAATGAGCAGTTCTTC	TRBJ2-1	-	TRBV10-3	-
CASNTQSTDTQYF	TGTGCCAGCAACACTCAAAGCACAGATACGCAGTATTTT	TRBJ2-3	-	TRBV6-5	-
CASILAGVEYNEQFF	TGTGCCAGCATCCTAGCGGGGGTTGAGTACAATGAGCAGTTCTTC	TRBJ2-1	TRBD2	TRBV2	-
CASSQGGSSGNTIYF	TGTGCCAGCAGCCAAGGGGGTAGCTCTGGAAACACCATATATTTT	TRBJ1-3	-	TRBV3-1/TRBV3-2	-
CASSPDRTRTDTQYF	TGCGCCAGCAGCCCCGACCGTACCCGCACAGATACGCAGTATTTT	TRBJ2-3	-	TRBV5-1	-
CASSSSRGGKETQYF	TGTGCCAGTAGTTCCTCGCGGGGGGGCAAAGAGACCCAGTACTTC	TRBJ2-5	TRBD2	TRBV19	-
CASSPTPGGHRAGYTF	TGCGCCAGCAGCCCTACGCCAGGGGGCCATAGGGCTGGCTACACCTTC	TRBJ1-2	TRBD1	TRBV5-1	once
CASSNDLGTSYGYTF	TGTGCCAGCAGCAACGACCTCGGGACATCCTATGGCTACACCTTC	TRBJ1-2	-	TRBV9	-
CASSPSGTVGDTQYF	TGTGCCAGCAGCCCATCCGGGACCGTCGGGGATACGCAGTATTTT	TRBJ2-3	-	TRBV4-2	-
CASSPARFRDGYGYTF	TGTGCCAGCAGCCCAGCCCGTTTCAGGGATGGCTATGGCTACACCTTC	TRBJ1-2	-	TRBV3-1/TRBV3-2	-
CASRFTSGDTSTDTQYF	TGTGCCAGCAGGTTTACTAGCGGTGACACTAGCACAGATACGCAGTATTTT	TRBJ2-3	TRBD2	TRBV7-8	-
CAISARTDSYEQYF	TGTGCCATCAGTGCCCGGACGGACTCCTACGAGCAGTACTTC	TRBJ2-7	-	TRBV10-3	-